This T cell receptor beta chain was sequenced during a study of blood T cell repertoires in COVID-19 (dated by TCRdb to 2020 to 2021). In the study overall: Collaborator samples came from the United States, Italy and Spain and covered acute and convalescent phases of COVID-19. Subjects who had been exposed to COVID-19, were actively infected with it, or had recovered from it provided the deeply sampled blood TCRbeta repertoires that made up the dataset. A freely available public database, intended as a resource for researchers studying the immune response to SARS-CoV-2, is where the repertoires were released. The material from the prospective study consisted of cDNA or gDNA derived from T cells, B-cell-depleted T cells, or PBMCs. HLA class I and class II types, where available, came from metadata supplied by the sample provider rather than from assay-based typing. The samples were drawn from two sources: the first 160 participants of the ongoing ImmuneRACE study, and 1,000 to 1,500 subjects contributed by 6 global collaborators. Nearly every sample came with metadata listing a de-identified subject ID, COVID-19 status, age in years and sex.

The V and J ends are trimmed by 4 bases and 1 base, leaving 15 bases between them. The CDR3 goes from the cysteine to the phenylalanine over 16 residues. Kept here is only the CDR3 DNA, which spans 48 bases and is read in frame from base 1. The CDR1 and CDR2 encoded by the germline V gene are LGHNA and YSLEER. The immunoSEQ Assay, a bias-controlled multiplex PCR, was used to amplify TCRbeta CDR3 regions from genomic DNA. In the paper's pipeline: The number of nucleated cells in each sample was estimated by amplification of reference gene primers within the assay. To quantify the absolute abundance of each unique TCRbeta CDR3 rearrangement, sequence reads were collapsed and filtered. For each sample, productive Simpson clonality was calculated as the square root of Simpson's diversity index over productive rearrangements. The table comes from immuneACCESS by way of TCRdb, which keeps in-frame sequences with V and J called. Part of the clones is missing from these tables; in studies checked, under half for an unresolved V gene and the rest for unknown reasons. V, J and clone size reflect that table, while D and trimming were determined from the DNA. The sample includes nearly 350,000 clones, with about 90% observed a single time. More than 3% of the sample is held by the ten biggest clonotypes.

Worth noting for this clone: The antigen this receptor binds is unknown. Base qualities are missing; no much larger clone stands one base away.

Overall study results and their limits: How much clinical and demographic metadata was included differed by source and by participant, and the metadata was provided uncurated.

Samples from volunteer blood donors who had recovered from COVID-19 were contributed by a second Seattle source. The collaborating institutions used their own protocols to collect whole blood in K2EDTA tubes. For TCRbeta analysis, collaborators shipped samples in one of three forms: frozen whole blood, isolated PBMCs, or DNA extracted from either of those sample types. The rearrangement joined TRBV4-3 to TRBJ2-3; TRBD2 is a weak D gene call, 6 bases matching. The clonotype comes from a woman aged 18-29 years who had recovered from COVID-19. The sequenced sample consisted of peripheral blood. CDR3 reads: CASSPRRDPRTDTQYF. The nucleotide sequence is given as TGCGCCAGCAGCCCGAGGCGGGACCCTCGCACAGATACGCAGTATTTT.